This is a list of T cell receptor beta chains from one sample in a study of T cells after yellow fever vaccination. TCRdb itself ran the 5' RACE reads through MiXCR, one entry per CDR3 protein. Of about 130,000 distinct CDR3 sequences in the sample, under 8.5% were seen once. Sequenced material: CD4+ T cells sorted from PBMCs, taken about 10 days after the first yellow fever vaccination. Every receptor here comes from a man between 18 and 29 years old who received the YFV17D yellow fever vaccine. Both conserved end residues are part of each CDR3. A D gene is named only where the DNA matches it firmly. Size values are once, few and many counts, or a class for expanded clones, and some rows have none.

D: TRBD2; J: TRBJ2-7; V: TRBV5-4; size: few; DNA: TGTGCCAGCAGCGCGGGAGGACCAAGCTCCTACGAGCAGTACTTC; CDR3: CASSAGGPSSYEQYF
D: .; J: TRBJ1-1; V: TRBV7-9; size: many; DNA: TGTGCCAGCAGCCCGGGGAGCACTGAAGCTTTCTTT; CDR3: CASSPGSTEAFF
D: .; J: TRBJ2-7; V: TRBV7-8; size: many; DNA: TGTGCCAGCAGCCCCCTGCCCGACGGCGAGCAGTACTTC; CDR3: CASSPLPDGEQYF
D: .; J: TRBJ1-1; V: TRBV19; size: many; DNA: TGTGCCAGTAGTAATTATGGACTCAAGGACACTGAAGCTTTCTTT; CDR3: CASSNYGLKDTEAFF
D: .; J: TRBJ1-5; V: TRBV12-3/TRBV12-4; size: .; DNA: TGTGCCAGCAGAGAATATTCGGGTCAGCCCCAGCATTTT; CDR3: CASREYSGQPQHF
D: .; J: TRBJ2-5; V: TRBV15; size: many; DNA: TGTGCCACCAGCACAGGGCTCCAAGAGACCCAGTACTTC; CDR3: CATSTGLQETQYF
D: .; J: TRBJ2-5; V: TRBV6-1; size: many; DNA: TGTGCCAGCAGAGACCAGCAGGGGAAAGAGACCCAGTACTTC; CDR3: CASRDQQGKETQYF
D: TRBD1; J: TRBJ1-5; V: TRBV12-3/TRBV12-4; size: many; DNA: TGTGCCAGCAGTTCCCGACAGGGAGCCAATCAGCCCCAGCATTTT; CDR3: CASSSRQGANQPQHF
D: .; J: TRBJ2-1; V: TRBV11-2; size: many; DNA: TGTGCCAGCAGCCGAGGGGGGGTCAATGAGCAGTTCTTC; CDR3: CASSRGGVNEQFF
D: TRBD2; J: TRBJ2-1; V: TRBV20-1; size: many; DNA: TGCAGTGCTAGAGATCGTCTCCGGTCGGGGGGGCACAGTGAGCAGTTCTTC; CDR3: CSARDRLRSGGHSEQFF
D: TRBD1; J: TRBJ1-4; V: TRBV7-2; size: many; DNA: TGTGCCAGCAGCCAGAGGACAGGGAGGAATGAAAAACTGTTTTTT; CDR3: CASSQRTGRNEKLFF
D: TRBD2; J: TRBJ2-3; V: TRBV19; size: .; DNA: TGTGCCAGTACCACCTCACTAGCGGGGGCTACAAGTCCGCAGTATTTT; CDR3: CASTTSLAGATSPQYF
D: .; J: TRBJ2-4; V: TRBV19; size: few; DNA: TGTGCCAGTAGTATCGGGGATTTAAACATTCAGTACTTC; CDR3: CASSIGDLNIQYF
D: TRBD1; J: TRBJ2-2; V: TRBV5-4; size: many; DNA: TGTGCCAGCAGCTTGGGGACAGGGAACACCGGGGAGCTGTTTTTT; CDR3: CASSLGTGNTGELFF
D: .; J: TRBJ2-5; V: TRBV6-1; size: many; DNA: TGTGCCAGCAGTGTAGGTGGGGTCGGGGGCAAGAGAAGGGGCCAGTACTTC; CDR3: CASSVGGVGGKRRGQYF
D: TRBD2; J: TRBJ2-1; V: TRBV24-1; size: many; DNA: TGTGCCACCAGTGACCCGGAAACTAGCGGGGTGAATGAGCAGTTCTTC; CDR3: CATSDPETSGVNEQFF
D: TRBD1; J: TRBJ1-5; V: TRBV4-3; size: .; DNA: TGCGCCAGCAGCCAAGGCCCACAGGGGAATCAGCCCCAGCATTTT; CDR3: CASSQGPQGNQPQHF
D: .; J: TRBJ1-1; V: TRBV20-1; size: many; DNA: TGCAGTGCTAGTGGGACCCTGAACACTGAAGCTTTCTTT; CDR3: CSASGTLNTEAFF
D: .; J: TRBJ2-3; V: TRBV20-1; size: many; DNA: TGCAGTGCTGGGCTACAGGGACCCACAGATACGCAGTATTTT; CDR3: CSAGLQGPTDTQYF
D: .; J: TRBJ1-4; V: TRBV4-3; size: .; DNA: TGCGCCAGCAGCCAAGATTATATAAGGAAGTCTAATGAAAAACTGTTTTTT; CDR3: CASSQDYIRKSNEKLFF
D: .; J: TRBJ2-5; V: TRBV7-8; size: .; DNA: TGTGCCAGCAGCTTGCCAGGGAAGAGGGGCCAAGAGACCCAGTACTTC; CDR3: CASSLPGKRGQETQYF
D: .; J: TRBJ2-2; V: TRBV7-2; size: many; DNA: TGTGCCAGCAGCTCCCGGGTGACCTGGAACACCGGGGAGCTGTTTTTT; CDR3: CASSSRVTWNTGELFF
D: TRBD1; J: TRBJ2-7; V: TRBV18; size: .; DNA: TGTGCCAGCTCACCGCGGACAGGGATGTACTTC; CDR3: CASSPRTGMYF
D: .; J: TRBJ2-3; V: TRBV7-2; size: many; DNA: TGTGCCAGCAGCTTACTGGGGGGCAAAGATACGCAGTATTTT; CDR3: CASSLLGGKDTQYF
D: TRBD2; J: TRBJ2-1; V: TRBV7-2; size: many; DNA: TGTGCCAGCAGCTTAGATGGCGGGGGACAGTTCTTC; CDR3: CASSLDGGGQFF
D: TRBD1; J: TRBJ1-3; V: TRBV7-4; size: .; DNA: TGTGCCAGCAGACCCGGACAGGGGGCTGAAAACACCATATATTTT; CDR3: CASRPGQGAENTIYF
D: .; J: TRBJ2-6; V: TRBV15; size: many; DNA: TGTGCCACCAGCAGACCTGGTCGCTCTGGGGCCAACGTCCTGACTTTC; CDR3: CATSRPGRSGANVLTF
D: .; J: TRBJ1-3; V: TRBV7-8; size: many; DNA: TGTGCCAGCAGCTTAGCGCAGGGCGGGGGTGGTGGAAACACCATATATTTT; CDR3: CASSLAQGGGGGNTIYF
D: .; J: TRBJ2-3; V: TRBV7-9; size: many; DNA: TGTGCCAGCAGCTTAGGGAACGCAGATACGCAGTATTTT; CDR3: CASSLGNADTQYF
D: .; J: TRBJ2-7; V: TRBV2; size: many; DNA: TGTGCCAGCAGTGAAGCGCACGGCTCCTACGAGCAGTACTTC; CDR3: CASSEAHGSYEQYF
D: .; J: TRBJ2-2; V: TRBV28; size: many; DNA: TGTGCCAGCACTCTGCCCTCCTCTCCAGACACCGGGGAGCTGTTTTTT; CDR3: CASTLPSSPDTGELFF
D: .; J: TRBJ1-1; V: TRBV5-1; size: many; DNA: TGCGCCAGCAGCTTGCCCGGGATGAACACTGAAGCTTTCTTT; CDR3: CASSLPGMNTEAFF
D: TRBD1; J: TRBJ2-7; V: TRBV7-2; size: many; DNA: TGTGCCAGCAGCACCCGGTTGTCCGGACAGGGTTACGAGCAGTACTTC; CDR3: CASSTRLSGQGYEQYF
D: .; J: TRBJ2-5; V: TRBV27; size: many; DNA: TGTGCCAGCAGAACCGGGCCCCAAGAGACCCAGTACTTC; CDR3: CASRTGPQETQYF